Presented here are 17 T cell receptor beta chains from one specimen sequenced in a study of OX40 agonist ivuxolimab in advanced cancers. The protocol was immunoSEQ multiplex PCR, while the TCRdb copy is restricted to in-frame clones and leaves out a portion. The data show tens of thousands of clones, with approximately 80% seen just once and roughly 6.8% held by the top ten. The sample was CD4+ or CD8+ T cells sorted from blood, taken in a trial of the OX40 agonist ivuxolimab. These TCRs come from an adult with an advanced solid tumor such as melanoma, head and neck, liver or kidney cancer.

The CDR3 here is CASSPGRGLGGTEAFF. The CDR3 nucleotides are TGTGCCAGCTCACCAGGCAGGGGGCTCGGTGGCACTGAAGCTTTCTTT. The genes are TRBV18 and TRBJ1-1; 8 nucleotides agree with TRBD1. With 2 bases clipped from V and 4 bases from J, the junction kept 9 bases outside the gene matches. The V gene's germline CDR1 is KGHSH and CDR2 LQKENI. The CDR3 is 16 residues long.

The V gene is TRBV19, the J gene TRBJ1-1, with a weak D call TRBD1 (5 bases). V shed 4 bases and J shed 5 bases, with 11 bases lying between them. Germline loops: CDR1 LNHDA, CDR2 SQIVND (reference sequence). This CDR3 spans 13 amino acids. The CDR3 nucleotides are TGTGCCAGTAGTAGAGGGGCGGGGACTGAAGCTTTCTTT. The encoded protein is CASSRGAGTEAFF.

The CDR3 bases are TGTGCCAGCAGTCAGACAGGGAAATACTACGAGCAGTACTTC. Protein: CASSQTGKYYEQYF. The chain recombines TRBV27 with TRBJ2-5, with 7 bases that match TRBD1. The J call is doubtful: the DNA matches TRBJ2-7 better. This CDR3 region has 14 residues. Germline values: CDR1 MNHEY, CDR2 SMNVEV (reference sequence).

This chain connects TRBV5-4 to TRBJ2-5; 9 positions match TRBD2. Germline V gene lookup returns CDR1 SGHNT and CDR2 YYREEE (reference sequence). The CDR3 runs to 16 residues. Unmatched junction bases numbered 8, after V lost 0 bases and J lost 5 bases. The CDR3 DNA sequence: TGTGCCAGCAGCTTGGGGATCGGGACTAGCTGGGAGACCCAGTACTTC. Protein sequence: CASSLGIGTSWETQYF.

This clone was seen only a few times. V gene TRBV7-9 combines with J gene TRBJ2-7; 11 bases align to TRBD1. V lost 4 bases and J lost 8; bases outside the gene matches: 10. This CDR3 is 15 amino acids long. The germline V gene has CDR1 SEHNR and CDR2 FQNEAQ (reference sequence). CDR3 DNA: TGTGCCAGCAGCTCCTCCCGGGACAGGGGGAGGAAGCAGTACTTC. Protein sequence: CASSSSRDRGRKQYF.

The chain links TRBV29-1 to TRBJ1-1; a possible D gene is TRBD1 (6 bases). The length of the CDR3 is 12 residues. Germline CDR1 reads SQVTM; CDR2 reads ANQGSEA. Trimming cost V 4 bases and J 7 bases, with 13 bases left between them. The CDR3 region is CSVGVSGDEAFF. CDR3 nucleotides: TGCAGCGTTGGAGTCTCAGGGGATGAAGCTTTCTTT.

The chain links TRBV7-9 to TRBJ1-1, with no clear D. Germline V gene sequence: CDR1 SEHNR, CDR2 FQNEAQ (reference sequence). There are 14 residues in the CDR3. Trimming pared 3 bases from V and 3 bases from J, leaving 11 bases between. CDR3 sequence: CASSFGYADTEAFF. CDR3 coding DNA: TGTGCCAGCAGCTTCGGGTACGCGGACACTGAAGCTTTCTTT. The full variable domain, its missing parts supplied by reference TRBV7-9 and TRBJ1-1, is DTGVSQNPRHKITKRGQNVTFRCDPISEHNRLYWYRQTLGQGPEFLTYFQNEAQLEKSRLLSDRFSAERPKGSFSTLEIQRTEQGDSAMYLCASSFGYADTEAFFGQGTRLTVV.

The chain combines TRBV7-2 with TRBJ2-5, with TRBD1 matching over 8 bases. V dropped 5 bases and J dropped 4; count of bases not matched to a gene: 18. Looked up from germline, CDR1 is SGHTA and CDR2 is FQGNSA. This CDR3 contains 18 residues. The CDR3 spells CASSQNAGGSGLGETQYF. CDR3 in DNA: TGTGCCAGCAGCCAAAACGCAGGGGGCAGCGGCCTGGGAGAGACCCAGTACTTC.

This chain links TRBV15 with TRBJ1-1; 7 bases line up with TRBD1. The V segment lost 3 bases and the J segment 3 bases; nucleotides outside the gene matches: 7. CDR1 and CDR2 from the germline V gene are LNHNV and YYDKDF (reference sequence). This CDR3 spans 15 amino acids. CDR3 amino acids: CATSRRNTGDTEAFF. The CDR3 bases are TGTGCCACCAGCAGGAGGAATACAGGGGACACTGAAGCTTTCTTT.

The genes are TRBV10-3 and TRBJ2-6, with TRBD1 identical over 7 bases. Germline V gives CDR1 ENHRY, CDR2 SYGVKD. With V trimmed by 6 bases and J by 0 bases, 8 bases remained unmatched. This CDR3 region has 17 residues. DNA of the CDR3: TGTGCCATCAGCAGGACAGGCAACCCCTCTGGGGCCAACGTCCTGACTTTC. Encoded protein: CAISRTGNPSGANVLTF.

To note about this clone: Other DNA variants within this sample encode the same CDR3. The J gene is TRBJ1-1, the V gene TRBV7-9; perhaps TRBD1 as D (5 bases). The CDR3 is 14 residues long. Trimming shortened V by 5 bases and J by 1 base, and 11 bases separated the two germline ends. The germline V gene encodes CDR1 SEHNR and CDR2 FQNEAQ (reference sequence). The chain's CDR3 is CASSLVGGNTEAFF. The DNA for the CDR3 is TGTGCCAGCAGCCTCGTCGGGGGGAACACTGAAGCTTTCTTT.

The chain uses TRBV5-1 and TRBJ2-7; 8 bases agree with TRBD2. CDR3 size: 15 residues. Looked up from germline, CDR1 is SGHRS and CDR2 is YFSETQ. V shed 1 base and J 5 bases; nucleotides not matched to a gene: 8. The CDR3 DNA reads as TGCGCCAGCAGCTTGAACCCGGGACTAGGTAACGAGCAGTACTTC. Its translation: CASSLNPGLGNEQYF.

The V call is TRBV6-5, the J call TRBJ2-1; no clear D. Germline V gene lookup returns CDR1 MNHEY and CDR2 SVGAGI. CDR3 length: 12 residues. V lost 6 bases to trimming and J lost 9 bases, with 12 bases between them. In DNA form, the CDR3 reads TGTGCCAGCAGCACACAAGGAACTGAGCAGTTCTTC. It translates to CASSTQGTEQFF.

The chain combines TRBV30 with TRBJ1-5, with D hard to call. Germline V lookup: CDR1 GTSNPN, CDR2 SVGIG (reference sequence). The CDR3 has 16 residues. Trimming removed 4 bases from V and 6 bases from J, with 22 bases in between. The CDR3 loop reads CAWTKFGRGDGQPQHF. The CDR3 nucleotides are TGTGCCTGGACCAAATTTGGGCGGGGAGACGGTCAGCCCCAGCATTTT. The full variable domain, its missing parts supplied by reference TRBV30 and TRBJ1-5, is SQTIHQWPATLVQPVGSPLSLECTVEGTSNPNLYWYRQAAGRGLQLLFYSVGIGQISSEVPQNLSASRPQDRQFILSSKKLLLSDSGFYLCAWTKFGRGDGQPQHFGDGTRLSIL.

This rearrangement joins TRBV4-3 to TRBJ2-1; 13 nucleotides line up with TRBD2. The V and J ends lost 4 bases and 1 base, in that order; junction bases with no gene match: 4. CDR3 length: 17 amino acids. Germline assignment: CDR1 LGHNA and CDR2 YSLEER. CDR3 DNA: TGCGCCAGCAGCCGCGGACTAGCGGGAGAATCCTACAATGAGCAGTTCTTC. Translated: CASSRGLAGESYNEQFF.

Here the CDR3 reads CASSLGETGVGSYNEQFF. The CDR3 bases are TGTGCCAGCAGCTTGGGGGAGACAGGGGTAGGGTCCTACAATGAGCAGTTCTTC. The genes are TRBV5-4 and TRBJ2-1, with TRBD1 identical over 8 bases. The germline CDR1 and CDR2 sequences are SGHNT and YYREEE (reference sequence). J gave up 1 base and V 0 bases, and 9 bases lay outside the gene matches. This CDR3 is built from 18 residues.

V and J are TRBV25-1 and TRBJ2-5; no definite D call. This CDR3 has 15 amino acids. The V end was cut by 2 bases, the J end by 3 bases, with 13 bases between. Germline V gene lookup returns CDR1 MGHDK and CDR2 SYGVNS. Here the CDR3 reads CASSELDGSKETQYF. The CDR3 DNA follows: TGTGCCAGCAGTGAACTCGACGGCTCGAAAGAGACCCAGTACTTC. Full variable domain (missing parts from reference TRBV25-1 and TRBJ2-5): EADIYQTPRYLVIGTGKKITLECSQTMGHDKMYWYQQDPGMELHLIHYSYGVNSTEKGDLSSESTVSRIRTEHFPLTLESARPSHTSQYLCASSELDGSKETQYFGPGTRLLVL.